The text below deals with one T cell receptor beta chain. Trimming shortened V by 5 bases and J by 6 bases, and 6 bases separated the two germline ends. The germline V gene encodes CDR1 SGHNT and CDR2 YENEEA. The CDR3 extends over 11 amino acids. The entry originates in a study of blood T cell repertoires in COVID-19. Background on the study: COVID-19 samples collected from the United States, Italy and Spain covered acute and convalescent phases.

Using immunoSEQ multiplex PCR, the repertoire was profiled, and TCRdb retains in-frame clones only, with some absent. The sample records about 230,000 clones, about 79% being singletons. Sequencing was performed on peripheral blood. The V gene is TRBV11-3, the J gene TRBJ2-3, with unresolved D. The sequence derives from a woman aged 35 to 49 who had recovered from COVID-19. CDR3 protein: CASSPRDTQYF. CDR3 DNA sequence: TGTGCCAGCAGCCCCAGGGATACGCAGTATTTT.